The clone carrying this T cell receptor beta chain was observed a single time. It may be a read error: a sequence one base away is much more abundant. TCRdb re-called the reads through MiXCR, storing one row per CDR3 protein. The data hold 270,000 or so distinct CDR3 sequences, with more than 15% observed a single time. Germline V gives CDR1 SGHVS, CDR2 FQNEAQ. This CDR3 comprises 16 residues. This sample was taken from a study of T cell repertoires in cytomegalovirus infection. The rearrangement links TRBV7-8 to TRBJ2-1; D is tentatively TRBD1 or TRBD2 (5 bases each). Sequenced: CD8+ T cells from PBMCs. The clonotype originates from a human donor in good health (CMV status not recorded). Some clones in this sample may be carry-over from other donors' samples. The DNA of the CDR3 is TGTGCCAGCAGCTTAGTTAGTTGGGGGACGTTCAATGTGCAGTTCTTC. Translated, it gives CASSLVSWGTFNVQFF.